This TCR beta chain comes out of a study of radiation and T cells in renal cell carcinoma. Study-wide results and caveats: From baseline, blood top tumor clonotypes peaked at 2 weeks post-radiation.

The CDR3 is made up of 14 amino acids. J lost 4 bases, V lost 4 bases, and 1 base had no gene match. Per germline, CDR1 SEHNR and CDR2 FQNEAQ (reference sequence). The protocol was immunoSEQ multiplex PCR, while the TCRdb copy is restricted to in-frame clones and leaves out a portion. Among some 130,000 clones listed, 75% to 90% were seen once. A note on this clone: Its target is not known.

Stated time point: blood 2 weeks post-SBRT. Treatment indicated: 15 Gy SBRT to primary tumor, nephrectomy 4 weeks later. J is TRBJ2-1 and V is TRBV7-9; TRBD2 agrees at 10 bases. The sequence was collected from a woman aged 55-75 years with renal cell carcinoma. The material sequenced was blood, taken from a patient whose treatment included radiotherapy and nephrectomy. CDR3 DNA: TGTGCCAGCAGCTCTAGCGGGGGATACAATGAGCAGTTCTTC. Translated: CASSSSGGYNEQFF.